Detailed here is one T cell receptor (beta chain). V was trimmed by 4 bases and J by 5 bases, leaving 12 bases between them. The germline CDR1 and CDR2 sequences are SGDLS and YYNGEE. The CDR3 contains 13 residues. This entry comes from a study of blood T cell repertoires in COVID-19. Original data processing: Estimated nucleated cell counts came from reference gene primer amplification. Libraries were prepared by immunoSEQ multiplex PCR; TCRdb keeps only in-frame clonotypes and omits some of them. Clonal size and the V and J genes are those of that table, whereas D and trimming came from the DNA. The table includes around 170,000 clones, 84% detected once.

The source material was peripheral blood. The sequence was collected from a man under 40 with active or convalescent COVID-19. The chain joins TRBV9 to TRBJ2-5; D gene uncertain. In DNA form, the CDR3 reads TGTGCCAGCAGCCGCCCCGCCGGGGAGACCCAGTACTTC. It is translated as CASSRPAGETQYF.